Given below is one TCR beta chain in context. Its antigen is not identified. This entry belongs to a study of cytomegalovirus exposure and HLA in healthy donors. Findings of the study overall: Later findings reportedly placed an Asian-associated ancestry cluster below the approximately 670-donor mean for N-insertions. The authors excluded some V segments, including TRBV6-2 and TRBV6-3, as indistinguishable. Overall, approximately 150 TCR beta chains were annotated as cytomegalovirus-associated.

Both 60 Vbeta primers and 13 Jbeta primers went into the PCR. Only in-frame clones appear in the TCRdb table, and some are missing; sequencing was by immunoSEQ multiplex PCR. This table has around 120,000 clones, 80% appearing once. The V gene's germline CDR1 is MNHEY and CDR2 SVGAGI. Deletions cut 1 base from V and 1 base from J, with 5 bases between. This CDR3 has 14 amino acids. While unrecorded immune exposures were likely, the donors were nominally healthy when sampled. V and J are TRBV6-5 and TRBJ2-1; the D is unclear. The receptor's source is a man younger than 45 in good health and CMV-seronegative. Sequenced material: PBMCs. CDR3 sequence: CASSYFRSYNEQFF. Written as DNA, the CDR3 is TGTGCCAGCAGTTACTTTCGTTCCTACAATGAGCAGTTCTTC.